Listed below are T cell receptor beta chains from one sample, sequenced in a study of blood T cell repertoires in COVID-19. Here immunoSEQ multiplex PCR was the method, and the copy in TCRdb shows in-frame clones only, minus some. The table lists 100,000 to 150,000 clones, around 88% of them singletons. The sequencing sample was made of peripheral blood. The receptors come from a man at least 80 years old with active or convalescent COVID-19. Both conserved end residues are part of each CDR3. A D gene is named only where the DNA matches it firmly. Clone size is not always given. Where it is, it says once, few, many or a class for expanded clones.

v_call	clone_size	d_call	j_call	cdr3_nt	cdr3_aa
TRBV4-1	NA	TRBD2	TRBJ2-1	TGCGCCAGCAGCCCCTTTGGGCGGGGGGTCTACAATGAGCAGTTCTTC	CASSPFGRGVYNEQFF
TRBV6-5	NA	TRBD1	TRBJ1-2	TGTGCCAGCAGCATGACAGGGGGCGATAACTATGGCTACACCTTC	CASSMTGGDNYGYTF
TRBV7-4	NA	NA	TRBJ1-1	TGTGCCAGCAGCTTAGTTTATTCGAACACTGAAGCTTTCTTT	CASSLVYSNTEAFF
TRBV19	NA	TRBD1	TRBJ2-6	TGTGCCAGTAGTTTCCGGGACAGGGGGTTCGGGGCCAACGTCCTGACTTTC	CASSFRDRGFGANVLTF
TRBV6-5	NA	TRBD1	TRBJ2-7	TGTGCCAGAGGTCAGGTGGACAGGGGGGATTACGAGCAGTACTTC	CARGQVDRGDYEQYF
TRBV25-1	NA	NA	TRBJ1-1	TGTGCCAGCAGTGAAGTGGGGCTGAACACTGAAGCTTTCTTT	CASSEVGLNTEAFF
TRBV6-5	NA	NA	TRBJ1-2	TGTGCCAGCAGTTACTCTGCTCAGAACTATGGCTACACCTTC	CASSYSAQNYGYTF
TRBV28	NA	TRBD1	TRBJ1-2	TGTGCCAGCAGTCCGCGACAGGGGCCTGGCTACACCTTC	CASSPRQGPGYTF
TRBV3-1/TRBV3-2	NA	NA	TRBJ1-1	TGTGCCAGCAGCCTCGTCGGGACTGAAGCTTTCTTT	CASSLVGTEAFF
TRBV3-1/TRBV3-2	NA	NA	TRBJ2-2	TGTGCCAGCAGCCCGAGCGGGTTCGGATCCGGGGAGCTGTTTTTT	CASSPSGFGSGELFF
TRBV7-8	NA	NA	TRBJ1-1	TGTGCCAGCAGCTTAGTTCAGGGTTTGGTGAACACTGAAGCTTTCTTT	CASSLVQGLVNTEAFF
TRBV12-3/TRBV12-4	NA	NA	TRBJ1-3	TGTGCCAGCAGGGACAGCTCTGGAAACACCATATATTTT	CASRDSSGNTIYF
TRBV7-9	NA	TRBD2	TRBJ2-5	TGTGCCAGCAGCCTAAGTAGCGGGGTGCCGGGGACCCAGTACTTC	CASSLSSGVPGTQYF
TRBV5-1	NA	TRBD1	TRBJ1-1	TGCGCCAGCAGATTACAGGGGGCGAACACTGAAGCTTTCTTT	CASRLQGANTEAFF
TRBV21-1	NA	NA	TRBJ1-1	TGTGCCAGCAGCAAAGGGGCAGGGGGAATGAACACTGAAGCTTTCTTT	CASSKGAGGMNTEAFF
TRBV12-5	NA	TRBD1	TRBJ1-5	TGTGCTAGTGGTTTTGGGACAGGGTCGAATCAGCCCCAGCATTTT	CASGFGTGSNQPQHF
TRBV4-3	NA	TRBD1	TRBJ2-3	TGCGCCAGCAGCCGATGGACAGGGGGCATCGCAGATACGCAGTATTTT	CASSRWTGGIADTQYF
TRBV3-1/TRBV3-2	NA	TRBD1	TRBJ2-7	TGTGCCAGCAGCCAAGGACAGGGCGGCGCCTACGAGCAGTACTTC	CASSQGQGGAYEQYF
TRBV27	NA	TRBD1	TRBJ2-7	TGTGCCAGCAGTCTATACAGGGGTTACGAGCAGTACTTC	CASSLYRGYEQYF
TRBV9	NA	NA	TRBJ1-6	TGTGCCAGCAGCGACGGAGGTAATTCACCCCTCCACTTT	CASSDGGNSPLHF
TRBV4-3	once	NA	TRBJ2-5	TGCGCCAGCAGCCAAGGACTAGTCGCAGAGACCCAGTACTTC	CASSQGLVAETQYF
TRBV30	NA	NA	TRBJ1-5	TGTGCCTGGAGTGGACAGCTCAATCAGCCCCAGCATTTT	CAWSGQLNQPQHF
TRBV5-1	NA	TRBD1	TRBJ2-2	TGCGCCAGCAGCTGGACAGGGACCGGGGAGCTGTTTTTT	CASSWTGTGELFF
TRBV11-1	NA	TRBD1	TRBJ1-4	TGTGCCAGCAGCTTAAGGGGGCCTGGCGAAAAACTGTTTTTT	CASSLRGPGEKLFF
TRBV7-2	NA	NA	TRBJ2-5	TGTGCCAGCAGCCCCCCCCGCCCGGGGAGAGAGACCCAGTACTTC	CASSPPRPGRETQYF
TRBV12-3/TRBV12-4	NA	NA	TRBJ2-2	TGTGCCAGTGGAGGAGGGTGGGAGCTGTTTTTT	CASGGGWELFF
TRBV15	NA	NA	TRBJ2-2	TGTGCCACCAGCTGGGGGCAGAACACCGGGGAGCTGTTTTTT	CATSWGQNTGELFF
TRBV7-2	NA	TRBD1	TRBJ1-2	TGTGCCAGCAGCTTAGAAGGGACAGGGAGGAATGGCTACACCTTC	CASSLEGTGRNGYTF
TRBV2	NA	NA	TRBJ1-1	TGTGCCAGCAGTGAACGGCCTTCGGGAGCTTTCTTT	CASSERPSGAFF
TRBV5-6	NA	TRBD1	TRBJ2-5	TGTGCCAGCAGCCAAAAGATTTTGGACAGGGGGTTTTTACAAGAGACCCAGTACTTC	CASSQKILDRGFLQETQYF
TRBV2	NA	TRBD1	TRBJ2-7	TGTGCCAGCAGCGTAAGGACAGGGGGAGACGAGCAGTACTTC	CASSVRTGGDEQYF
TRBV7-3	NA	NA	TRBJ2-1	TGTGCCAGCAGCTCTCTAGGCGGGGTCGCCTATGAGCAGTTCTTC	CASSSLGGVAYEQFF
TRBV10-3	NA	NA	TRBJ2-5	TGTGCCATCAGAGCTAGCGAGGGGGAGACCCAGTACTTC	CAIRASEGETQYF
TRBV5-1	NA	NA	TRBJ2-5	TGCGCCAGCAGCTTCACTAGGCAGGAGACCCAGTACTTC	CASSFTRQETQYF
TRBV12-5	NA	TRBD1	TRBJ1-1	TGTGCTAGTGGTTTTTCGATTACCGACAGGGGGAACACTGAAGCTTTCTTT	CASGFSITDRGNTEAFF
TRBV7-8	NA	NA	TRBJ1-6	TGTGCCAGCAGCTTAGGCGGTTCACCCCTCCACTTT	CASSLGGSPLHF